The 25 T cell receptor beta chains presented below share a single source sample, sequenced in a study of blood T cell repertoires in COVID-19. Using immunoSEQ multiplex PCR, the repertoire was profiled, and TCRdb retains in-frame clones only, with some absent. The table includes some 70,000 clones, about nine tenths detected once. The sequencing sample was made of peripheral blood. The receptors derive from a man aged 45-65 years with active COVID-19.

This clone was seen only once. The chain has TRBV7-3 and TRBJ1-2; 12 positions match TRBD1. The V gene end was trimmed by 5 bases and the J gene end by 7 bases; junction bases not matched to a gene: 5. Germline CDR1 SGHTA, CDR2 FQGTGA. The CDR3 is 14 amino acids. The CDR3 spells CASSPRGQGAGYTF. CDR3 in DNA: TGTGCCAGCAGCCCGCGGGGACAGGGGGCTGGCTACACCTTC.

The V call is TRBV4-3, the J call TRBJ2-3; D is ambiguous. The germline gives CDR1 LGHNA, CDR2 YSLEER. Trimming cost V 1 base and J 2 bases, with 10 bases left between them. This CDR3 comprises 15 residues. CDR3 in DNA: TGCGCCAGCAGCCAAGGATACTTGAACACAGATACGCAGTATTTT. Translated: CASSQGYLNTDTQYF.

This chain uses TRBV5-6 with TRBJ1-1; perhaps TRBD1 as D (6 bases). This CDR3 contains 16 residues. Trimming cost V 3 bases and J 5 bases, with 20 bases left between them. In germline, CDR1 is SGHDT, CDR2 YYEEEE. The CDR3 sequence: CASSSEKENRATEAFF. As DNA, the CDR3 is TGTGCCAGCAGCTCCGAGAAGGAGAACAGGGCAACTGAAGCTTTCTTT. Drawing the rest from reference TRBV5-6 and TRBJ1-1, the complete variable domain is DAGVTQSPTHLIKTRGQQVTLRCSPKSGHDTVSWYQQALGQGPQFIFQYYEEEERQRGNFPDRFSGHQFPNYSSELNVNALLLGDSALYLCASSSEKENRATEAFFGQGTRLTVV.

This chain joins TRBV6-5 and TRBJ2-1, with D unresolved. This CDR3 comprises 11 residues. The germline V gene has CDR1 MNHEY and CDR2 SVGAGI. V lost 1 base and J 9 bases, leaving 4 bases between the germline ends. The CDR3 here is CASSYYGEQFF. CDR3 DNA: TGTGCCAGCAGTTACTACGGTGAGCAGTTCTTC.

The rearrangement uses TRBV28 and TRBJ2-3, with TRBD2 identical over 8 bases. The V gene's germline CDR1 is MDHEN and CDR2 SYDVKM. V was clipped by 5 bases and J by 0 bases; unmatched bases: 1. This CDR3 is 14 amino acids long. CDR3 bases: TGTGCCAGCAGTCAGCGGGGGAGCACAGATACGCAGTATTTT. This translates into CASSQRGSTDTQYF.

This clone came up many times. The V and J genes are TRBV5-1 and TRBJ1-6, with 8 bases lining up with TRBD1. From germline, CDR1 is SGHRS and CDR2 YFSETQ. The CDR3 consists of 15 residues. The junction had 5 bases not matched to a gene; V was cut back by 4 bases and J by 5 bases. CDR3 bases: TGCGCCAGCAGCGGACAGGGACAGGATAATTCACCCCTCCACTTT. This gives the protein CASSGQGQDNSPLHF.

The V call is TRBV30, the J call TRBJ2-7; the D is unclear. Germline CDR1 GTSNPN, CDR2 SVGIG (reference sequence). The CDR3 runs 14 residues. Trimming took off 2 bases at V and 5 bases at J, with 16 bases between the two ends. The chain's CDR3 is CAWSPTLSRNEQYF. The CDR3 nucleotides are TGTGCCTGGAGTCCCACCCTGAGTCGTAACGAGCAGTACTTC.

The chain has TRBV29-1 and TRBJ2-3; possibly TRBD2 for D (6 bases). Germline V lookup: CDR1 SQVTM, CDR2 ANQGSEA. The CDR3 runs to 15 residues. Between the trimmed V and J ends, which lost 5 bases and 5 bases, there was a span of 20 bases. The CDR3 protein is CSVPSSAGKRDTQYF. DNA of the CDR3: TGCAGCGTTCCTTCCTCAGCGGGTAAAAGAGATACGCAGTATTTT.

V gene TRBV24-1 combines with J gene TRBJ2-7; no definite D call. Germline V gene data show CDR1 as KGHDR and CDR2 as SFDVKD. V gave up 2 bases and J gave up 7 bases, with 17 bases separating them. The CDR3 length is 15 residues. The DNA for the CDR3 is TGTGCCACCAGTGATTCGCTGAGGCACTCTGGAGAGCAGTACTTC. This sequence encodes CATSDSLRHSGEQYF.

J is TRBJ2-5 and V is TRBV5-1; possibly TRBD2 for D (6 bases). There are 16 residues in the CDR3. V was trimmed by 0 bases and J by 2 bases, leaving 14 bases between them. CDR1 is SGHRS, CDR2 YFSETQ, per germline. CDR3 bases: TGCGCCAGCAGCTTGGTTAGCGGAGTACCACAAGAGACCCAGTACTTC. It translates to CASSLVSGVPQETQYF.

This clone appeared a few times. V is TRBV4-1 and J is TRBJ2-7; TRBD2 matches at 10 bases. This CDR3 spans 18 amino acids. Trimming removed 2 bases from V and 4 bases from J; junction bases left unmatched: 14. Looked up from germline, CDR1 is MGHRA and CDR2 is YSYEKL. In nucleotides, the CDR3 is TGCGCCAGCAGCCAACCCCTGGGGATAGCGGGAGGTCTTTACGAGCAGTACTTC. It codes for CASSQPLGIAGGLYEQYF.

This chain links TRBV7-9 with TRBJ2-7, with 10 bases fitting TRBD1. There are 15 residues in the CDR3. In germline, CDR1 is SEHNR, CDR2 FQNEAQ (reference sequence). V lost 6 bases to trimming and J lost 4 bases; unmatched junction nucleotides: 9. CDR3 DNA: TGTGCCAGCAGAGCGGGACAGGGGAAAGGGTACGAGCAGTACTTC. It yields the protein CASRAGQGKGYEQYF.

This chain connects TRBV18 to TRBJ2-7, with 9 bases that match TRBD2. CDR3 length equals 15 residues. The germline gives CDR1 KGHSH, CDR2 LQKENI. V lost 5 bases, J lost 4 bases, and 9 bases stayed unmatched. The CDR3 coding sequence is TGTGCCAGCTCAGCGGCGGGCAGCGGGAGGTACGAGCAGTACTTC. It yields the protein CASSAAGSGRYEQYF.

This clone was observed a single time. V is TRBV5-1 and J is TRBJ2-2, with 7 bases identical to TRBD1. Looked up from germline, CDR1 is SGHRS and CDR2 is YFSETQ. After removal of 4 bases from V and 2 bases from J, the junction contained 5 bases not matched to a gene. This CDR3 is 15 amino acids long. The CDR3 protein is CASSPTGPNTGELFF. CDR3 DNA sequence: TGCGCCAGCAGCCCGACAGGGCCCAACACCGGGGAGCTGTTTTTT.

V is TRBV28 and J is TRBJ2-5; 8 nucleotides match TRBD2. Looked up from germline, CDR1 is MDHEN and CDR2 is SYDVKM. The CDR3 runs 16 residues. V gave up 2 bases and J gave up 5 bases; unmatched junction bases: 10. The chain's CDR3 is CASSLGGSGIAETQYF. The CDR3 DNA follows: TGTGCCAGCAGTTTAGGTGGTAGCGGGATCGCGGAGACCCAGTACTTC. Full variable domain (remainder filled in from reference TRBV28 and TRBJ2-5): DVKVTQSSRYLVKRTGEKVFLECVQDMDHENMFWYRQDPGLGLRLIYFSYDVKMKEKGDIPEGYSVSREKKERFSLILESASTNQTSMYLCASSLGGSGIAETQYFGPGTRLLVL.

This clone was seen a handful of times. The chain is built from TRBV5-6 and TRBJ2-7, with D maybe TRBD1 (6 bases). There are 14 residues in the CDR3. The V end was cut by 2 bases, the J end by 6 bases, with 15 bases between. The germline CDR1 and CDR2 sequences are SGHDT and YYEEEE. CDR3 protein: CASSLKGHESEQYF. CDR3 bases: TGTGCCAGCAGCTTAAAGGGACATGAAAGCGAGCAGTACTTC.

This clone was counted a single time. The chain recombines TRBV5-1 with TRBJ2-1, with TRBD1 matching over 10 bases. The CDR3 extends over 14 amino acids. CDR1 and CDR2 (germline): SGHRS, YFSETQ. Trimming cost V 4 bases and J 5 bases; bases outside gene matches: 3. The CDR3 region is CASSRDRGHNEQFF. CDR3 nucleotide sequence: TGCGCCAGCAGCCGGGACAGGGGTCACAATGAGCAGTTCTTC.

V gene TRBV19 combines with J gene TRBJ2-3, with 14 bases that match TRBD2. Germline CDR1 LNHDA, CDR2 SQIVND (reference sequence). The CDR3 length is 16 residues. Trimming cost V 3 bases and J 4 bases; bases outside gene matches: 3. CDR3 nucleotide sequence: TGTGCCAGTAGTATCCGGACTAGCGGGAGGCCAGATACGCAGTATTTT. Translation: CASSIRTSGRPDTQYF.

The chain has TRBV5-1 and TRBJ1-4; 10 bases align to TRBD1. Germline V gene sequence: CDR1 SGHRS, CDR2 YFSETQ. The CDR3 is 15 residues long. The V gene end was trimmed by 5 bases and the J gene end by 3 bases; junction bases not matched to a gene: 4. The CDR3 bases are TGCGCCAGCAGTTTTGGACAGGGGGCTAATGAAAAACTGTTTTTT. This translates into CASSFGQGANEKLFF. Variable domain in full (rest from reference TRBV5-1 and TRBJ1-4): KAGVTQTPRYLIKTRGQQVTLSCSPISGHRSVSWYQQTPGQGLQFLFEYFSETQRNKGNFPGRFSGRQFSNSRSEMNVSTLELGDSALYLCASSFGQGANEKLFFGSGTQLSVL.

The chain joins TRBV24-1 to TRBJ1-4, with TRBD1 matching over 7 bases. V shed 3 bases, J shed 3 bases, and the junction held 3 bases outside the gene matches. This CDR3 is 15 amino acids long. Germline V gene lookup returns CDR1 KGHDR and CDR2 SFDVKD. The CDR3 coding sequence is TGTGCCACCAGTGATGGGGGGACAGCTAATGAAAAACTGTTTTTT. Residues: CATSDGGTANEKLFF.

This clone was counted a single time. The CDR3 spells CASSSLQGFYEQYF. As DNA, the CDR3 is TGTGCCAGCAGCTCGTTACAGGGATTCTACGAGCAGTACTTC. This chain links TRBV7-3 with TRBJ2-7; a possible D gene is TRBD1 (6 bases). The CDR3 spans 14 residues. The germline V and J ends were trimmed by 4 bases and 3 bases, with 13 bases remaining between them. Germline V gene lookup returns CDR1 SGHTA and CDR2 FQGTGA. The full variable domain, with the rest looked up from reference TRBV7-3 and TRBJ2-7, is GAGVSQTPSNKVTEKGKYVELRCDPISGHTALYWYRQSLGQGPEFLIYFQGTGAADDSGLPNDRFFAVRPEGSVSTLKIQRTERGDSAVYLCASSSLQGFYEQYFGPGTRLTVT.

The rearrangement uses TRBV9 and TRBJ2-2, with 14 positions matching TRBD2. J gave up 5 bases and V 4 bases, and 13 bases lay outside the gene matches. Germline V CDR1 and CDR2: SGDLS, YYNGEE. This CDR3 contains 19 residues. The chain's CDR3 is CASSPRPGLAGERTGELFF. CDR3 nucleotide sequence: TGTGCCAGCAGCCCAAGGCCGGGACTAGCGGGAGAGCGTACCGGGGAGCTGTTTTTT. Full variable domain (remainder filled in from reference TRBV9 and TRBJ2-2): DSGVTQTPKHLITATGQRVTLRCSPRSGDLSVYWYQQSLDQGLQFLIQYYNGEERAKGNILERFSAQQFPDLHSELNLSSLELGDSALYFCASSPRPGLAGERTGELFFGEGSRLTVL.

This CDR3 reads CASSLSQYGYTF. Written as DNA, the CDR3 is TGTGCCAGCAGTTTAAGTCAGTATGGCTACACCTTC. The rearrangement joins TRBV28 to TRBJ1-2, with unresolved D. V was shortened by 2 bases and J by 5 bases, with 6 bases between the two germline ends. Germline CDR1 reads MDHEN; CDR2 reads SYDVKM. This CDR3 has 12 residues.

The chain employs TRBV6-6 and TRBJ2-1; TRBD2 agrees at 10 bases. Germline assignment: CDR1 MNHNY and CDR2 SVGAGI (reference sequence). This CDR3 is 15 amino acids long. V shed 7 bases and J 3 bases; nucleotides not matched to a gene: 6. CDR3 nucleotides: TGTGCCAGCATCCCTAGCGGGAGTTTCTACAATGAGCAGTTCTTC. Residues: CASIPSGSFYNEQFF.

The V gene is TRBV6-1, the J gene TRBJ2-3; 8 nucleotides match TRBD2. CDR3 length: 14 amino acids. V lost 3 bases to trimming and J lost 5 bases; unmatched junction nucleotides: 4. Germline V lookup: CDR1 MNHNS, CDR2 SASEGT. This chain's CDR3 is CASSEGLGIDTQYF. As DNA, the CDR3 is TGTGCCAGCAGTGAGGGACTAGGGATAGATACGCAGTATTTT.